These 22 T cell receptor beta chains share one sample of origin, sequenced in a study of graft-versus-host responses after intestinal transplantation. The starting material, graft tissue, was processed to release intraepithelial and lamina propria lymphocytes. The protocol was immunoSEQ multiplex PCR, while the TCRdb copy is restricted to in-frame clones and leaves out a portion. The sample has over 60,000 clones, roughly nine tenths seen once; the top ten hold more than 1.5%. This material consisted of ileum tissue, taken roughly 54 weeks after transplant. All receptors come from a human patient who received an intestinal transplant, so some T cells may come from the graft donor.

This chain links TRBV6-5 with TRBJ1-2, with D maybe TRBD1 (6 bases). Trimming removed 0 bases at V and 7 bases at J, with 18 bases between. This CDR3 contains 16 residues. The germline gives CDR1 MNHEY, CDR2 SVGAGI. CDR3 sequence reads: CASSYSGGIVRGGYTF. DNA for the CDR3: TGTGCCAGCAGTTACTCAGGGGGTATTGTCCGGGGTGGCTACACCTTC.

This CDR3 is CASNSGTTGNTIYF. CDR3 DNA: TGTGCCAGCAACTCTGGGACAACAGGAAACACCATATATTTT. The chain is built from TRBV28 and TRBJ1-3, with D possibly TRBD1 on 6 matching bases. Germline CDR1 reads MDHEN; CDR2 reads SYDVKM. CDR3 length: 14 amino acids. The V end was cut by 7 bases, the J end by 4 bases, with 14 bases between.

The chain carries TRBV28 and TRBJ1-5, with no clear D. The CDR3 is 15 amino acids. Deletions cut 6 bases from V and 4 bases from J, with 16 bases between. Germline-derived CDR1 and CDR2 are MDHEN and SYDVKM. CDR3 coding DNA: TGTGCCAGCAGCTCAAGCTCCGGCATAAATCAGCCCCAGCATTTT. It specifies CASSSSSGINQPQHF.

The V and J genes are TRBV5-6 and TRBJ1-5, with D maybe TRBD1 (6 bases). The CDR3 length is 16 residues. V gave up 4 bases and J gave up 1 base, with 15 bases separating them. Germline CDR1 and CDR2: SGHDT and YYEEEE. CDR3 in amino acids: CASSPHGQGSNQPQHF. The CDR3 nucleotides read TGTGCCAGCAGCCCTCACGGGCAGGGGAGCAATCAGCCCCAGCATTTT. Looking up the rest from reference TRBV5-6 and TRBJ1-5 gives the full variable domain: DAGVTQSPTHLIKTRGQQVTLRCSPKSGHDTVSWYQQALGQGPQFIFQYYEEEERQRGNFPDRFSGHQFPNYSSELNVNALLLGDSALYLCASSPHGQGSNQPQHFGDGTRLSIL.

The chain uses TRBV7-9 and TRBJ2-7; the match to TRBD2 covers 14 bases. Trimming at V came to 0 bases and at J to 13 bases, leaving 5 bases not matched to a gene. Germline values: CDR1 SEHNR, CDR2 FQNEAQ (reference sequence). CDR3 length: 14 amino acids. CDR3 in amino acids: CASSLARTSGRKYF. CDR3 bases: TGTGCCAGCAGCTTAGCGAGGACTAGCGGGAGGAAATACTTC. The variable domain in full, completed from reference TRBV7-9 and TRBJ2-7, reads DTGVSQNPRHKITKRGQNVTFRCDPISEHNRLYWYRQTLGQGPEFLTYFQNEAQLEKSRLLSDRFSAERPKGSFSTLEIQRTEQGDSAMYLCASSLARTSGRKYFGPGTRLTVT.

This chain joins TRBV27 and TRBJ2-3; D perhaps matches TRBD1 (6 bases). The CDR3 is 14 residues long. The germline gives CDR1 MNHEY, CDR2 SMNVEV (reference sequence). The germline V and J ends were trimmed by 2 bases and 1 base, with 7 bases remaining between them. CDR3 protein: CASSLNRGTDTQYF. In nucleotides, the CDR3 is TGTGCCAGCAGTTTAAACAGGGGCACAGATACGCAGTATTTT.

The chain employs TRBV21-1 and TRBJ2-1; TRBD2 is taken as the D call from the table, unchecked against the DNA. TRBV21-1 is reported as a pseudogene. CDR3 size: 18 residues. CDR3 region: CASVLAGAGQRSYNEQFF. DNA for the CDR3: TGTGCCAGCGTACTAGCGGGAGCGGGACAGCGATCCTACAATGAGCAGTTCTTC.

This clone was detected only once. The CDR3 DNA reads as TGTGCCAGCAGCTTAGTGCGCTGGGGCTCCTACAATGAGCAGTTCTTC. Translating it yields CASSLVRWGSYNEQFF. The chain carries TRBV13 and TRBJ2-1; D ambiguous. CDR3 length: 16 amino acids. Trimming took off 1 base at V and 0 bases at J, with 10 bases between the two ends. Looked up from germline, CDR1 is PRHDT and CDR2 is FYEKMQ (reference sequence).

The chain recombines TRBV6-6 with TRBJ2-2, with TRBD1 identical over 7 bases. Germline CDR1 reads MNHNY; CDR2 reads SVGAGI (reference sequence). The CDR3 is made up of 16 amino acids. J gave up 2 bases and V 1 base, and 4 bases lay outside the gene matches. The CDR3 nucleotides read TGTGCCAGCAGTTACTTGGGGACAGAAAACACCGGGGAGCTGTTTTTT. Translated: CASSYLGTENTGELFF.

The chain uses TRBV7-2 and TRBJ1-3, with D unclear. The germline gives CDR1 SGHTA, CDR2 FQGNSA. V gave up 5 bases and J gave up 3 bases, with 17 bases separating them. The length of the CDR3 is 16 residues. The CDR3 DNA sequence: TGTGCCAGCAGCAGAGGTATCCCAGGCGTTGGAAACACCATATATTTT. Translating gives CASSRGIPGVGNTIYF.

The chain couples TRBV2 to TRBJ2-7; TRBD2 matches 10 bases. V shed 6 bases and J 5 bases; nucleotides not matched to a gene: 7. This CDR3 comprises 14 residues. CDR1 is SNHLY, CDR2 FYNNEI, per germline. In DNA, the CDR3 is TGTGCCAGCAGATCTAGCGGGAGCATACACGAGCAGTACTTC. Its translation: CASRSSGSIHEQYF.

The chain has TRBV6-1 and TRBJ2-2, with D perhaps TRBD2 (6 bases). V was cut by 6 bases and J by 4 bases, with 15 bases left in between. CDR3 length: 15 amino acids. In germline, CDR1 is MNHNS, CDR2 SASEGT. CDR3 DNA: TGTGCCAGCAGCCCCCTTAGCGGATCCACCGGGGAGCTGTTTTTT. Residues: CASSPLSGSTGELFF.

This chain connects TRBV21-1 to TRBJ2-1; TRBD1, as called in the table, went unchecked against the DNA. TRBV21-1 is shown as a pseudogene. This CDR3 has 14 amino acids. Written as DNA, the CDR3 is TGTGCCAGCAGCAAAGGGACAGGGAGGAATGAGCAGTTCTTC. This translates into CASSKGTGRNEQFF.

V usage is TRBV6-5 and J usage is TRBJ1-2; 8 bases are a match to TRBD1. Germline V gives CDR1 MNHEY, CDR2 SVGAGI. V shed 5 bases, J shed 4 bases, and the junction held 3 bases outside the gene matches. The CDR3 is made up of 13 amino acids. As DNA, the CDR3 is TGTGCCAGCAGTCGGGACAGGATCTATGGCTACACCTTC. Translated: CASSRDRIYGYTF.

The V call is TRBV6-1, the J call TRBJ1-1, with 9 nucleotides matching TRBD1. The CDR3 loop spans 15 amino acids. Trimming removed 5 bases from V and 0 bases from J; junction bases left unmatched: 4. Germline V gives CDR1 MNHNS, CDR2 SASEGT. Written as DNA, the CDR3 is TGTGCCAGCAGTCCACAGGGGGCGATGAACACTGAAGCTTTCTTT. Translation: CASSPQGAMNTEAFF.

The J gene is TRBJ2-7, the V gene TRBV7-3; TRBD2 matches at 10 bases. CDR1 is SGHTA and CDR2 is FQGTGA in the germline V gene. The CDR3 covers 15 residues. V trimming: 5 bases; J trimming: 5 bases; junction bases outside the gene matches: 9. CDR3: CASSPSGGARDEQYF. CDR3 sequence (DNA): TGTGCCAGCAGCCCCAGCGGGGGGGCGAGGGACGAGCAGTACTTC.

This chain links TRBV28 with TRBJ2-1; 8 nucleotides align to TRBD1. V gave up 2 bases and J gave up 5 bases; unmatched junction bases: 11. The CDR3 has 17 residues. In germline, CDR1 is MDHEN, CDR2 SYDVKM. The CDR3 coding sequence is TGTGCCAGCAGTTTAGGTGTAAGGGGACAGGCGGACAATGAGCAGTTCTTC. Its protein is CASSLGVRGQADNEQFF.

This sequence joins TRBV6-5 and TRBJ2-7, with D maybe TRBD1 (6 bases). The V end was cut by 4 bases, the J end by 0 bases, with 10 bases between. Germline CDR1 is MNHEY and CDR2 is SVGAGI. The CDR3 has 14 residues. CDR3 in DNA: TGTGCCAGCAGTTCCACAGGGCTCTCCTACGAGCAGTACTTC. Residues: CASSSTGLSYEQYF.

This sequence joins TRBV28 and TRBJ2-6; no reliable D call. Trimming left V 0 bases short and J 1 base short, with 7 bases between. The CDR3 is made up of 16 amino acids. The germline gives CDR1 MDHEN, CDR2 SYDVKM. The CDR3 DNA sequence: TGTGCCAGCAGTTTATGGATAGGATCTGGGGCCAACGTCCTGACTTTC. Translating it yields CASSLWIGSGANVLTF.

This sequence joins TRBV4-2 and TRBJ2-7; unclear D gene. The CDR3 runs 14 residues. Germline-derived CDR1 and CDR2 are LGHNA and YNFKEQ. Trimming left V 0 bases short and J 3 bases short, with 9 bases between. The CDR3 region has the DNA TGTGCCAGCAGCCAAGAAGGGATATTCTACGAGCAGTACTTC. Its protein product is CASSQEGIFYEQYF.

The V call is TRBV7-3, the J call TRBJ1-2; 11 bases are shared with TRBD1. The CDR3 length is 13 residues. The V gene end was trimmed by 5 bases and the J gene end by 8 bases; junction bases not matched to a gene: 4. CDR1 is SGHTA, CDR2 FQGTGA, per germline. The CDR3 protein is CASSVGQGAGYTF. DNA of the CDR3: TGTGCCAGCAGCGTAGGACAGGGGGCCGGCTACACCTTC. Combining the CDR3 with reference TRBV7-3 and TRBJ1-2 gives the whole variable domain GAGVSQTPSNKVTEKGKYVELRCDPISGHTALYWYRQSLGQGPEFLIYFQGTGAADDSGLPNDRFFAVRPEGSVSTLKIQRTERGDSAVYLCASSVGQGAGYTFGSGTRLTVV.

The chain couples TRBV4-2 to TRBJ2-3, with a possible D match to TRBD1 (6 bases). This CDR3 contains 16 residues. V dropped 0 bases and J dropped 4 bases, with 14 bases sitting between them. Germline V gives CDR1 LGHNA, CDR2 YNFKEQ. The CDR3 is CASSQDATGSPDTQYF. The CDR3 region has the DNA TGTGCCAGCAGCCAAGATGCCACAGGGAGCCCAGATACGCAGTATTTT.